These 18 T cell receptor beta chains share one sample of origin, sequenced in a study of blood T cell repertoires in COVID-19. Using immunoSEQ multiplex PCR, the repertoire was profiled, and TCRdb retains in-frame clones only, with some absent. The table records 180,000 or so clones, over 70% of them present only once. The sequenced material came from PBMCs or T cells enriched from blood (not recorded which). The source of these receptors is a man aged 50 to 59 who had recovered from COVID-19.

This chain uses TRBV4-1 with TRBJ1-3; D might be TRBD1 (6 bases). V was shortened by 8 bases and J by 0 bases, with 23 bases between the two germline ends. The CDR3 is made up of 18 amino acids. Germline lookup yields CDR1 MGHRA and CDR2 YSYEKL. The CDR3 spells CASGTQGARGGSGNTIYF. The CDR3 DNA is TGCGCCAGCGGAACACAGGGTGCTCGAGGGGGCTCTGGAAACACCATATATTTT.

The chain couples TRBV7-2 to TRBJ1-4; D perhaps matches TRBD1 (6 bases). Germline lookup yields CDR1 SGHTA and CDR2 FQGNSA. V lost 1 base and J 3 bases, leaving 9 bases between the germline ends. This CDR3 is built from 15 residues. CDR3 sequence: CASSLDRAANEKLFF. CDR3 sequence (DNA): TGTGCCAGCAGCTTAGACAGGGCCGCTAATGAAAAACTGTTTTTT.

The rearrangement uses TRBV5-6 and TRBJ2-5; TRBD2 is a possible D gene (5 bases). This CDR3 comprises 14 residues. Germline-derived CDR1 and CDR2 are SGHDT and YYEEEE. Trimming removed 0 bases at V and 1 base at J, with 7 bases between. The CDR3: CASSLVGSQETQYF. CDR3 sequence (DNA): TGTGCCAGCAGCTTGGTTGGGAGCCAAGAGACCCAGTACTTC.

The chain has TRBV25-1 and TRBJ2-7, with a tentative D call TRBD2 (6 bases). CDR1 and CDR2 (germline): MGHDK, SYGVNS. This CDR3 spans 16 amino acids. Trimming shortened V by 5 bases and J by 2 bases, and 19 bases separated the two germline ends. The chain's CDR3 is CASSRSGGGVAYEQYF. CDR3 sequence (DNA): TGTGCCAGCAGTCGAAGCGGAGGCGGGGTAGCCTACGAGCAGTACTTC.

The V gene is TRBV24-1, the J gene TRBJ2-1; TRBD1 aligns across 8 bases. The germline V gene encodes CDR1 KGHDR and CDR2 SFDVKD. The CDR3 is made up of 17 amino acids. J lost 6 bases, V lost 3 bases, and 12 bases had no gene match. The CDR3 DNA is TGTGCCACCAGTGATGCGGCGCCGGGACAGGTTCCCAATGAGCAGTTCTTC. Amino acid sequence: CATSDAAPGQVPNEQFF.

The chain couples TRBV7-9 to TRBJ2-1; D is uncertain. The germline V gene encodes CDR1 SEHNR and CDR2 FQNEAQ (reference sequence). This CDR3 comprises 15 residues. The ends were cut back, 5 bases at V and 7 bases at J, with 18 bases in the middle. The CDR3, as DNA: TGTGCCAGCAGCCCCCCCTTTCGGTACGGGAATGAGCAGTTCTTC. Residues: CASSPPFRYGNEQFF.

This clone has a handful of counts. The CDR3 sequence is CASSRTGGNCFF. The CDR3, as DNA: TGTGCCAGCAGCCGCACAGGGGGGAATTGTTTCTTC. The chain is built from TRBV7-9 and TRBJ2-1, with 8 nucleotides matching TRBD1. The CDR3 totals 12 residues. The V gene's germline CDR1 is SEHNR and CDR2 FQNEAQ (reference sequence). V was pared by 5 bases and J by 16 bases, with 10 bases of the junction left unmatched.

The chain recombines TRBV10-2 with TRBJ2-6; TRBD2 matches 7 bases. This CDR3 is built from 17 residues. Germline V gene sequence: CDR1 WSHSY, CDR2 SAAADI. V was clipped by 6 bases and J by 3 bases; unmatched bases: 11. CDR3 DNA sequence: TGCGCCAGCAGGGGAGGGCAGGGTAGAAGTGGGGCCAACGTCCTGACTTTC. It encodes CASRGGQGRSGANVLTF.

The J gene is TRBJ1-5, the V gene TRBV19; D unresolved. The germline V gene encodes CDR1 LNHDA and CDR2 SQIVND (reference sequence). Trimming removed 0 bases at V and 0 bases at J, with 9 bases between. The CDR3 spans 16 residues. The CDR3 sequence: CASSIETGYSNQPQHF. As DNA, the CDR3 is TGTGCCAGTAGTATAGAGACGGGATATAGCAATCAGCCCCAGCATTTT.

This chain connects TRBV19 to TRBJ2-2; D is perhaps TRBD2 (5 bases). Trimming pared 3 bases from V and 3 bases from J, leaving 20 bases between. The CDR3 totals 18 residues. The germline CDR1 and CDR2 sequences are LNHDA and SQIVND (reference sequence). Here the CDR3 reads CASSMGKERAGYTGELFF. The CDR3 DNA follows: TGTGCCAGTAGTATGGGGAAGGAACGGGCGGGTTACACCGGGGAGCTGTTTTTT. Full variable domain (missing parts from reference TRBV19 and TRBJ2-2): DGGITQSPKYLFRKEGQNVTLSCEQNLNHDAMYWYRQDPGQGLRLIYYSQIVNDFQKGDIAEGYSVSREKKESFPLTVTSAQKNPTAFYLCASSMGKERAGYTGELFFGEGSRLTVL.

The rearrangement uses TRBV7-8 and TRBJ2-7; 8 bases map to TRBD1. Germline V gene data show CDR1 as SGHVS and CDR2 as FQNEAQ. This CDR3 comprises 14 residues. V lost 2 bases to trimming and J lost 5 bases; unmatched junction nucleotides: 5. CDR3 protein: CASSLRTGRDEQYF. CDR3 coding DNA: TGTGCCAGCAGCTTAAGGACAGGGCGGGACGAGCAGTACTTC.

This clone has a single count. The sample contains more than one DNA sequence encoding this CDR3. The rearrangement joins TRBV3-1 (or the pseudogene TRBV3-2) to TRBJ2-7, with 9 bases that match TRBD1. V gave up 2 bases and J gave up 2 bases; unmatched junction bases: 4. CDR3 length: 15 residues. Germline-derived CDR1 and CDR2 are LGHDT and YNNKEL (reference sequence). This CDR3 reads CASSQTGTGTYEQYF. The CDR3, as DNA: TGTGCCAGCAGCCAAACCGGGACAGGGACCTACGAGCAGTACTTC.

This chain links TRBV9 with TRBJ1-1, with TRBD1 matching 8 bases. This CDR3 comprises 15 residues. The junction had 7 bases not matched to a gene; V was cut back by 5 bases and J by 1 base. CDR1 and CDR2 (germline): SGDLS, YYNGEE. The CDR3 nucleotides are TGTGCCAGCAGGAAAACGGACAGGGCGAACACTGAAGCTTTCTTT. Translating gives CASRKTDRANTEAFF.

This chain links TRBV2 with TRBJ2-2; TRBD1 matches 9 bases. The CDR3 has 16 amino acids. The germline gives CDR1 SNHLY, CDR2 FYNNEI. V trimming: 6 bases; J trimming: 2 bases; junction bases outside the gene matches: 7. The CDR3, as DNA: TGTGCCAGCAGAAAGGACAGGGGACAAAACACCGGGGAGCTGTTTTTT. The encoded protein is CASRKDRGQNTGELFF.

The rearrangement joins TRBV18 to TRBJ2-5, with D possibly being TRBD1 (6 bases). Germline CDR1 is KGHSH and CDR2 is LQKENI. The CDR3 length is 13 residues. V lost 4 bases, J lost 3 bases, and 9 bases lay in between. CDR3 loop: CASSLTGKETQYF. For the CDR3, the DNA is TGTGCCAGCTCACTCACAGGGAAAGAGACCCAGTACTTC.

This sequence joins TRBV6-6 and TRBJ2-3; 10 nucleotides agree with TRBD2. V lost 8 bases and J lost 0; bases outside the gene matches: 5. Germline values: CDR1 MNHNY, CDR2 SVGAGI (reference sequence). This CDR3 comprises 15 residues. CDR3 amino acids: CASQTGLASTDTQYF. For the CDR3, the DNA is TGTGCCAGCCAGACGGGACTAGCGAGCACAGATACGCAGTATTTT.

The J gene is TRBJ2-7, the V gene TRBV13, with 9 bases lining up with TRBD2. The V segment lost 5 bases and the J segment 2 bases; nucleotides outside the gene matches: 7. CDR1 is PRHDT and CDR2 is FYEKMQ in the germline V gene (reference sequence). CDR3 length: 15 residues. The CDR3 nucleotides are TGTGCCAGCAGCGAGGCTAGCGGGAACACCTACGAGCAGTACTTC. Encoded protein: CASSEASGNTYEQYF.

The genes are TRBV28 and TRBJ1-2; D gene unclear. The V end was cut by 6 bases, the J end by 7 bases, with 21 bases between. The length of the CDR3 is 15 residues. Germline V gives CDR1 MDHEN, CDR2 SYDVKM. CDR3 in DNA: TGTGCCAGCAGCCAGCAGCGAGGCTATTCCTCTGGCTACACCTTC. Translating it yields CASSQQRGYSSGYTF.